One and the same sample provided the 6 T cell receptor beta chains below, sequenced in a study of identical twins. MiXCR, applied by TCRdb to the 5' RACE reads, yields one record per CDR3 protein. This table holds hundreds of thousands of distinct CDR3 sequences, approximately 21% found once. These sequences were also reported in another study, on T cells expressing NK-cell markers.

Sequencing was carried out using PBMCs. These receptors all come from a woman aged 18-29 years in good health.

The chain uses TRBV5-1 and TRBJ2-7; 9 bases map to TRBD1. This CDR3 comprises 15 residues. Germline-derived CDR1 and CDR2 are SGHRS and YFSETQ. V gave up 3 bases and J gave up 5 bases; unmatched junction bases: 9. The DNA for the CDR3 is TGCGCCAGCAGCTCAACGGGACAGGGAAGAGACGAGCAGTACTTC. Protein: CASSSTGQGRDEQYF.

This sequence joins TRBV10-3 and TRBJ2-7, with D perhaps matching TRBD2 (5 bases). The CDR3 covers 14 residues. Trimming cost V 2 bases and J 6 bases, with 14 bases left between them. CDR1 is ENHRY, CDR2 SYGVKD, per germline. CDR3 loop: CAISEHARAGEQYF. CDR3 coding DNA: TGTGCCATCAGTGAGCACGCCCGGGCGGGCGAGCAGTACTTC.

The chain joins TRBV20-1 to TRBJ2-1; 11 bases align to TRBD1. CDR1 and CDR2 from the germline V gene are DFQATT and SNEGSKA (reference sequence). This CDR3 region has 20 residues. After removal of 4 bases from V and 0 bases from J, the junction contained 17 bases not matched to a gene. The CDR3 sequence: CSANRDRGSRLQYSYNEQFF. CDR3 nucleotide sequence: TGCAGTGCTAACCGGGACAGGGGGTCCCGATTACAGTACTCCTACAATGAGCAGTTCTTC.

This clonotype was observed many times. V and J are TRBV29-1 and TRBJ2-5, with 9 positions matching TRBD1. The CDR3 totals 13 residues. In germline, CDR1 is SQVTM, CDR2 ANQGSEA. V gave up 3 bases and J gave up 2 bases; unmatched junction bases: 1. The CDR3 DNA sequence: TGCAGCGTTGAGACAGGGGGTCAAGAGACCCAGTACTTC. This gives the protein CSVETGGQETQYF.

A note on this clonotype: A much larger clone differs from this one at a single base, so this may be a read error. The chain recombines TRBV29-1 with TRBJ1-2; TRBD1 aligns across 8 bases. J was trimmed by 10 bases and V by 7 bases; bases with no gene match: 8. There are 11 residues in the CDR3. Germline assignment: CDR1 SQVTM and CDR2 ANQGSEA. CDR3 sequence reads: CSALQGGAYTF. The CDR3 nucleotides read TGCAGCGCATTACAGGGGGGTGCCTACACCTTC. The complete variable domain, with remaining parts taken from reference TRBV29-1 and TRBJ1-2, reads SAVISQKPSRDICQRGTSLTIQCQVDSQVTMMFWYRQQPGQSLTLIATANQGSEATYESGFVIDKFPISRPNLTFSTLTVSNMSPEDSSIYLCSALQGGAYTFGSGTRLTVV.

This clonotype was seen a handful of times. This sequence joins TRBV9 and TRBJ2-5; possibly TRBD2 for D (6 bases). The CDR3 runs to 15 residues. In germline, CDR1 is SGDLS, CDR2 YYNGEE. V lost 4 bases to trimming and J lost 5 bases, with 18 bases between them. CDR3 in DNA: TGTGCCAGCAGCACGGGAGCGGTAATGACCGAGACCCAGTACTTC. Its protein product is CASSTGAVMTETQYF.